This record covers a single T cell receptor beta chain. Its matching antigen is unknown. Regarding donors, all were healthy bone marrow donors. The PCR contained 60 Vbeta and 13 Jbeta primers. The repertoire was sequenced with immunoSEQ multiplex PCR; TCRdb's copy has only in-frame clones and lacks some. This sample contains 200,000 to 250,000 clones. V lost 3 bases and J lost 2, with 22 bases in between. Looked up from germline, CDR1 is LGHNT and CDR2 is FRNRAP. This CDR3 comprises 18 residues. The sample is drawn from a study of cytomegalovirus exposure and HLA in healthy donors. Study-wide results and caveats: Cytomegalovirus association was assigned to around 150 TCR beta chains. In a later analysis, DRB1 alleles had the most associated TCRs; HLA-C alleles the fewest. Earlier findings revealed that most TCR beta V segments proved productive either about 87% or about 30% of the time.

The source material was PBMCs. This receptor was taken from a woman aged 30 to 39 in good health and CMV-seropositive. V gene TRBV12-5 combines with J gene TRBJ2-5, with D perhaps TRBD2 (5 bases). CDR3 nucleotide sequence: TGTGCTAGTGGTTTCGTTGTGGAGTCGGGGAGAGATCAAGAGACCCAGTACTTC. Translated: CASGFVVESGRDQETQYF.